This passage covers 27 T cell receptor beta chains from one sample sequenced in a study of cytomegalovirus exposure and HLA in healthy donors. Researchers ran the PCR with 60 Vbeta and 13 Jbeta primers. Assay used: immunoSEQ multiplex PCR; TCRdb lists only in-frame clones, some missing. This specimen shows around 100,000 clones; the ten leading clones hold more than 3.5%. Sequencing used PBMCs. Receptors were obtained from a young man in good health and CMV-seronegative.

Here the CDR3 reads CASSLLRKGDGKLFF. The CDR3 region has the DNA TGTGCCAGCAGCTTGTTAAGAAAGGGGGATGGAAAACTGTTTTTT. The J gene is TRBJ1-4, the V gene TRBV5-6, with D perhaps matching TRBD1 (6 bases). This CDR3 comprises 15 residues. The germline V gene has CDR1 SGHDT and CDR2 YYEEEE. Trimming took 1 base from V and 10 from J, leaving 17 bases between them.

The genes are TRBV5-4 and TRBJ2-2; D may be TRBD1 (5 bases). There are 14 residues in the CDR3. Germline CDR1 SGHNT, CDR2 YYREEE (reference sequence). The V end lost 0 bases, the J end lost 7 bases, and 10 bases lay between the germline ends. Here the CDR3 reads CASSLDRSDGELFF. The DNA of the CDR3 is TGTGCCAGCAGCTTGGACAGGTCCGACGGGGAGCTGTTTTTT.

The chain recombines TRBV15 with TRBJ1-6, with D possibly matching TRBD1 (5 bases). The germline V and J ends were trimmed by 0 bases and 13 bases, with 16 bases remaining between them. The CDR3 consists of 15 residues. The V gene's germline CDR1 is LNHNV and CDR2 YYDKDF (reference sequence). DNA for the CDR3: TGTGCCACCAGCAGAGAGGTGGCAGGGTTTTCGCCCCTCCACTTT. Translating it yields CATSREVAGFSPLHF.

V gene TRBV2 combines with J gene TRBJ2-7; 7 bases map to TRBD2. J was trimmed by 4 bases and V by 7 bases; bases with no gene match: 10. CDR3 length equals 14 residues. From germline, CDR1 is SNHLY and CDR2 FYNNEI. The CDR3 region is CASKREGLKYEQYF. In nucleotides, the CDR3 is TGTGCCAGCAAGCGGGAAGGGCTCAAGTACGAGCAGTACTTC.

V is TRBV2 and J is TRBJ2-2; no definite D call. Trimming stripped 6 bases from V and 7 bases from J, with 12 bases between. The CDR3 contains 13 residues. Germline assignment: CDR1 SNHLY and CDR2 FYNNEI. CDR3 DNA: TGTGCCAGCAGCTACACAGCCAGCGGGGAGCTGTTTTTT. Its protein product is CASSYTASGELFF.

The gene calls are TRBV6-1 and TRBJ2-1; TRBD1 matches at 12 bases. V dropped 2 bases and J dropped 7; count of bases not matched to a gene: 3. The CDR3 loop spans 15 amino acids. Germline-derived CDR1 and CDR2 are MNHNS and SASEGT. The CDR3 DNA reads as TGTGCCAGCAGTGAACCGGGACAGGGGGCGAATGAGCAGTTCTTC. Protein: CASSEPGQGANEQFF.

This chain links TRBV4-2 with TRBJ2-5; 8 bases map to TRBD2. CDR1 is LGHNA and CDR2 is YNFKEQ in the germline V gene. This CDR3 comprises 17 residues. Trimming cost V 0 bases and J 1 base; bases outside gene matches: 7. CDR3 nucleotide sequence: TGTGCCAGCAGCCAAGAGCCGGGGGGGGCCGGCCAAGAGACCCAGTACTTC. It encodes CASSQEPGGAGQETQYF.

This chain joins TRBV5-4 and TRBJ2-5, with 10 bases matching TRBD2. From germline, CDR1 is SGHNT and CDR2 YYREEE (reference sequence). The CDR3 consists of 15 residues. Trimming took 2 bases from V and 0 from J; bases not matched to a gene: 1. The DNA of the CDR3 is TGTGCCAGCAGCTTCCTAGCGGGGGACCAAGAGACCCAGTACTTC. Residues: CASSFLAGDQETQYF.

V and J are TRBV4-2 and TRBJ2-3, with 9 nucleotides matching TRBD2. The length of the CDR3 is 15 residues. V trimming: 4 bases; J trimming: 5 bases; junction bases outside the gene matches: 7. Germline CDR1 LGHNA, CDR2 YNFKEQ. The CDR3 bases are TGTGCCAGCAGCCCGGCTGCGGGGGGGGGAGATACGCAGTATTTT. It yields the protein CASSPAAGGGDTQYF.

V is TRBV5-4 and J is TRBJ1-2, with 12 bases identical to TRBD1. From germline, CDR1 is SGHNT and CDR2 YYREEE (reference sequence). The trim removed 4 bases at V and 7 bases at J, leaving 5 bases unmatched. This CDR3 contains 14 residues. The CDR3 DNA sequence: TGTGCCAGCAGCCCGGGACAGGGGGCGCCTGGCTACACCTTC. Amino acid sequence: CASSPGQGAPGYTF.

The rearrangement joins TRBV30 to TRBJ1-2; 8 bases match TRBD1. J was trimmed by 5 bases and V by 4 bases; bases with no gene match: 15. The CDR3 consists of 16 residues. The germline CDR1 and CDR2 sequences are GTSNPN and SVGIG (reference sequence). CDR3: CAWISPRDRRYYGYTF. The CDR3 DNA follows: TGTGCCTGGATCTCACCCAGGGACAGGAGATATTATGGCTACACCTTC. Full variable domain (outside the CDR3, taken from reference TRBV30 and TRBJ1-2): SQTIHQWPATLVQPVGSPLSLECTVEGTSNPNLYWYRQAAGRGLQLLFYSVGIGQISSEVPQNLSASRPQDRQFILSSKKLLLSDSGFYLCAWISPRDRRYYGYTFGSGTRLTVV.

The chain has TRBV11-3 and TRBJ2-2, with D hard to call. Trimming stripped 1 base from V and 6 bases from J, with 6 bases between. The length of the CDR3 is 13 residues. Germline-derived CDR1 and CDR2 are SGHNT and YENEEA. CDR3 DNA sequence: TGTGCCAGCAGCTTAGGTGTAGCCGGGGAGCTGTTTTTT. It is translated as CASSLGVAGELFF.

The gene calls are TRBV5-5 and TRBJ2-2; maybe TRBD1 (5 bases). The CDR3 runs 13 residues. Germline values: CDR1 SGHKS, CDR2 YYEKEE (reference sequence). V dropped 4 bases and J dropped 6 bases, with 10 bases sitting between them. The CDR3 protein is CASSVTVAGELFF. The CDR3 region has the DNA TGTGCCAGCAGCGTGACAGTTGCCGGGGAGCTGTTTTTT.

The chain couples TRBV4-3 to TRBJ1-1, with D possibly being TRBD1 (5 bases). Trimming took off 0 bases at V and 1 base at J, with 9 bases between the two ends. CDR1 and CDR2 from the germline V gene are LGHNA and YSLEER. This CDR3 region has 15 residues. CDR3 loop: CASSQDMGGNTEAFF. The CDR3, as DNA: TGCGCCAGCAGCCAAGATATGGGGGGGAACACTGAAGCTTTCTTT.

V and J are TRBV5-6 and TRBJ1-5, with D possibly TRBD1 on 5 matching bases. The germline CDR1 and CDR2 sequences are SGHDT and YYEEEE. The V gene lost 9 bases and the J gene lost 4 bases, with 17 bases spanning the gap. The CDR3 has 14 residues. The CDR3 spells CATQNWGGNQPQHF. The CDR3 DNA is TGTGCCACCCAAAATTGGGGGGGGAATCAGCCCCAGCATTTT.

The chain is built from TRBV2 and TRBJ1-2; D unresolved. The ends were cut back, 2 bases at V and 11 bases at J, with 12 bases in the middle. The germline V gene encodes CDR1 SNHLY and CDR2 FYNNEI. The CDR3 is 12 residues long. CDR3 DNA: TGTGCCAGCAGTGAATCCCTCACGGGGTACACCTTC. Amino acids: CASSESLTGYTF.

The V and J genes are TRBV5-1 and TRBJ2-2; TRBD1 agrees at 7 bases. Trimming removed 4 bases from V and 7 bases from J; junction bases left unmatched: 7. CDR1 SGHRS and CDR2 YFSETQ come from the germline V gene. CDR3 length: 14 amino acids. The CDR3 is CASSEGATIGELFF. The CDR3 DNA reads as TGCGCCAGCAGCGAGGGGGCGACGATCGGGGAGCTGTTTTTT.

The chain combines TRBV14 with TRBJ1-3; 8 bases fit TRBD1. With 1 base clipped from V and 7 bases from J, the junction kept 6 bases outside the gene matches. CDR1 is SGHDN, CDR2 FVKESK, per germline. This CDR3 spans 15 amino acids. For the CDR3, the DNA is TGTGCCAGCAGCCAAGGGGCGACAGGGGTGAACACCATATATTTT. The encoded protein is CASSQGATGVNTIYF.

The CDR3: CASTAGIGYTGELFF. The CDR3, as DNA: TGTGCCAGCACTGCAGGGATAGGTTACACCGGGGAGCTGTTTTTT. The V gene is TRBV21-1, the J gene TRBJ2-2; the D call TRBD1 from the table was never checked on the DNA. TRBV21-1 is a pseudogene. This CDR3 has 15 residues.

CDR3: CASSPLTSGGAKTQYF. The CDR3 DNA is TGTGCCAGCAGCCCCTTAACTAGCGGGGGGGCCAAGACCCAGTACTTC. The V and J genes are TRBV5-6 and TRBJ2-5, with 13 bases matching TRBD2. This CDR3 comprises 16 residues. With 4 bases clipped from V and 6 bases from J, the junction kept 9 bases outside the gene matches. Germline assignment: CDR1 SGHDT and CDR2 YYEEEE.

On this clone itself: The same CDR3 can be traced to other DNA sequences in this sample. The chain uses TRBV5-1 and TRBJ1-5; D not certain. CDR3 size: 14 residues. Trimming removed 0 bases from V and 1 base from J, with 5 bases in between. Germline V gene sequence: CDR1 SGHRS, CDR2 YFSETQ. In DNA, the CDR3 is TGCGCCAGCAGCTTGGACTCCAGCAATCAGCCCCAGCATTTT. Protein product: CASSLDSSNQPQHF. The full variable domain, completed using reference TRBV5-1 and TRBJ1-5, is KAGVTQTPRYLIKTRGQQVTLSCSPISGHRSVSWYQQTPGQGLQFLFEYFSETQRNKGNFPGRFSGRQFSNSRSEMNVSTLELGDSALYLCASSLDSSNQPQHFGDGTRLSIL.

The chain employs TRBV6-5 and TRBJ2-7; 8 nucleotides agree with TRBD1. The CDR3 extends over 11 amino acids. Unmatched junction bases numbered 0, after V lost 8 bases and J lost 3 bases. The germline CDR1 and CDR2 sequences are MNHEY and SVGAGI. CDR3 amino acids: CASGQGYEQYF. CDR3 DNA: TGTGCCAGCGGACAGGGCTACGAGCAGTACTTC.

The rearrangement links TRBV28 to TRBJ1-2, with D possibly being TRBD1 (5 bases). The CDR3 contains 13 residues. V was trimmed by 5 bases and J by 8 bases, leaving 15 bases between them. Germline lookup yields CDR1 MDHEN and CDR2 SYDVKM. The CDR3 nucleotides are TGTGCCAGCAGTCCCTTACCAGGGCGCGGCTACACCTTC. Residues: CASSPLPGRGYTF.

The CDR3 DNA is TGTGCCAGCAGCTTGGCAGGAACGAACACCGGGGAGCTGTTTTTT. This encodes CASSLAGTNTGELFF. The V call is TRBV5-4, the J call TRBJ2-2; no definite D call. Trimming cost V 0 bases and J 0 bases, with 6 bases left between them. Germline lookup yields CDR1 SGHNT and CDR2 YYREEE (reference sequence). The CDR3 runs to 15 residues.

The rearrangement uses TRBV2 and TRBJ1-2, with D perhaps matching TRBD1 (6 bases). V dropped 5 bases and J dropped 8 bases, with 18 bases sitting between them. The CDR3 length is 14 residues. The germline V gene encodes CDR1 SNHLY and CDR2 FYNNEI. CDR3 protein: CASSYAGDDMGYTF. In nucleotides, the CDR3 is TGTGCCAGCAGTTATGCAGGGGACGATATGGGCTACACCTTC.

This chain joins TRBV5-4 and TRBJ2-7, with 9 bases matching TRBD1. CDR3 length: 13 residues. The V segment lost 0 bases and the J segment 6 bases; nucleotides outside the gene matches: 1. Germline V lookup: CDR1 SGHNT, CDR2 YYREEE (reference sequence). The CDR3 loop is CASSLVDRGEQYF. The CDR3 bases are TGTGCCAGCAGCTTGGTGGACAGGGGCGAGCAGTACTTC.

CDR3 protein: CASSAVGGVVDIQYF. The DNA for the CDR3 is TGTGCCAGCAGCGCCGTTGGCGGGGTGGTTGACATTCAGTACTTC. The chain combines TRBV7-2 with TRBJ2-4; D is possibly TRBD2 (6 bases). V shed 5 bases and J shed 8 bases, with 19 bases lying between them. Germline CDR1 SGHTA, CDR2 FQGNSA. This CDR3 spans 15 amino acids.